This TCR beta chain comes out of a study of OX40 agonist ivuxolimab in advanced cancers. TCRdb's table, derived via immunoSEQ multiplex PCR, lists solely in-frame clones and lacks some. The profile shows about 50,000 clones, over 80% of them singletons. CDR1 and CDR2 (germline): SGDLS, YYNGEE. The V gene end was trimmed by 0 bases and the J gene end by 7 bases; junction bases not matched to a gene: 8. The CDR3 totals 15 residues. The source was CD4+ or CD8+ T cells sorted from blood, collected in a trial of the OX40 agonist ivuxolimab. This receptor was taken from an adult with an advanced solid tumor such as melanoma, head and neck, liver or kidney cancer. The chain carries TRBV9 and TRBJ1-2; 8 bases agree with TRBD1. The CDR3 sequence: CASSVGGQGESGYTF. The CDR3 DNA is TGTGCCAGCAGCGTAGGCGGACAGGGAGAATCTGGCTACACCTTC.